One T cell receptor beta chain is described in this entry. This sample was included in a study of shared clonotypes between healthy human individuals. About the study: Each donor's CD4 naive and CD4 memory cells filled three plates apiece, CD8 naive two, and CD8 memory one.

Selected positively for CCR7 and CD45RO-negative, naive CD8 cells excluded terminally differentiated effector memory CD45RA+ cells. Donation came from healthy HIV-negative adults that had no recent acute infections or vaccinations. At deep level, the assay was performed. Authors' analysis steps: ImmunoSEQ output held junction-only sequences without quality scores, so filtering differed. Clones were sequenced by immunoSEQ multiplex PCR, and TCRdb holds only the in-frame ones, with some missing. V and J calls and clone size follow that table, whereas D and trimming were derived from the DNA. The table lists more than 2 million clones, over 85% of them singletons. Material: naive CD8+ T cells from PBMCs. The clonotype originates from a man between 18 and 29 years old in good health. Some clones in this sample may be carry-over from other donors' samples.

CDR3 region: CASSAWTASEAFF. CDR3 nucleotides: TGTGCCAGCAGCGCTTGGACAGCATCTGAAGCTTTCTTT. V usage is TRBV9 and J usage is TRBJ1-1; D is perhaps TRBD1 (6 bases). Trimming took 3 bases from V and 6 from J, leaving 12 bases between them. The germline V gene encodes CDR1 SGDLS and CDR2 YYNGEE. The CDR3 spans 13 residues.